A selection of T cell receptor beta chains follows, all from one sample in a study of metastatic and nonmetastatic thyroid tumors. TCRdb used MiXCR to call clones anew from the PCR reads. Of under 30,000 clones in the sample, about 16% were seen once. Sequenced input: blood. Receptors were obtained from a female donor with papillary thyroid cancer or a benign thyroid nodule (not recorded which). Some clones in this sample may be carry-over from other donors' samples. Each CDR3 is given with its conserved first and last residue.

cdr3_aa	v_call	j_call
CACLAWQGRPAADADTQYF	TRBV30	TRBJ2-3
CASSLDQGSHEQYF	TRBV11-3	TRBJ2-7
CAISVAPSTDTQYF	TRBV10-3	TRBJ2-3
CASTPLGRGEAEAFF	TRBV7-8	TRBJ1-1
CASEYRVSSYNEQFF	TRBV7-2	TRBJ2-1
CASSPGLYTQYF	TRBV7-6	TRBJ2-3
CASRPSGRADEQFF	TRBV3-1	TRBJ2-1
CASSLWREGGEQFF	TRBV3-1	TRBJ2-1
CSARTSGLRNEQFF	TRBV29-1	TRBJ2-1
CASSPGASEKLFF	TRBV27	TRBJ1-4
CASSLQTYEQYF	TRBV28	TRBJ2-7
CEVRSNSNQPQHF	TRBV7-6	TRBJ1-5
CASSLLDRRGKDTQYF	TRBV27	TRBJ2-3
CSVEGGRERTDTQYF	TRBV29-1	TRBJ2-3
CASSEGGAGGQYNEQFF	TRBV6-1	TRBJ2-1
CASSQEADNEQFF	TRBV4-1	TRBJ2-1
CASSPPGGRETQYF	TRBV6-1	TRBJ2-5
CASSQDLSGGVKLFF	TRBV4-2	TRBJ1-4
CAWSGKRLRETQYF	TRBV30	TRBJ2-5
CASSQLASGSYNEQFF	TRBV11-1	TRBJ2-1
CACGTGFDYEQYF	TRBV30	TRBJ2-7
CSVVPGTGDYGYTF	TRBV29-1	TRBJ1-2
CASSYPGQTNYGYTF	TRBV6-2/TRBV6-3	TRBJ1-2
CASSLERGETQYF	TRBV7-2	TRBJ2-5
CASSIGTSGRCEQYF	TRBV19	TRBJ2-7
CASSQVADYSYEQYF	TRBV4-3	TRBJ2-7
CSAGQSSYNSPLHF	TRBV20-1	TRBJ1-6
CASSTWTGAYGYTF	TRBV12-3/TRBV12-4	TRBJ1-2
CASSLGTGSSEQFF	TRBV7-8	TRBJ2-1
CASRPGQDTGELFF	TRBV2	TRBJ2-2
CSAQDGNQPQHF	TRBV20-1	TRBJ1-5
CASSQVWGNTIYF	TRBV3-1	TRBJ1-3
CASSPIQRDSLGEETQYF	TRBV11-2	TRBJ2-5
CASSPGTGSNYGYTF	TRBV27	TRBJ1-2
CATSDPDTEELFF	TRBV24-1	TRBJ2-2
CASSKGQYTEAFF	TRBV11-2	TRBJ1-1
CATSREDLEQFF	TRBV15	TRBJ2-1
CASSTGTAAYEQYF	TRBV9	TRBJ2-7
CASSRTATYEQYF	TRBV18	TRBJ2-7
CASSLNPVSGNTIYF	TRBV5-5	TRBJ1-3
CASSPTSGSRNEQFF	TRBV13	TRBJ2-1
CASHGGQKYHEKLFF	TRBV6-2/TRBV6-3	TRBJ1-4
CSAGASGSYNEQFF	TRBV20-1	TRBJ2-1
CASSPGTRFTEAFF	TRBV27	TRBJ1-1
CASSFDRANTGELFF	TRBV5-1	TRBJ2-2
CASSLPISYEQYF	TRBV7-2	TRBJ2-7
CAWRDLGDSPLHF	TRBV30	TRBJ1-6
CASSLGVGGNQPQHF	TRBV28	TRBJ1-5
CASSEWMGANQPQHF	TRBV2	TRBJ1-5
CASSPMTDTEQFF	TRBV4-2	TRBJ2-1
CAGLAATSTEETQYF	TRBV7-9	TRBJ2-5
CASSLGGPVNTEAFF	TRBV7-2	TRBJ1-1
CSARDHVGALAQYF	TRBV20-1	TRBJ2-3
CSALEQGPGDTQYF	TRBV29-1	TRBJ2-3
CASSPWDPTSYERYF	TRBV27	TRBJ2-7
CASSLDGSVTEAFF	TRBV13	TRBJ1-1
CASSKLAGEADTQYF	TRBV6-4	TRBJ2-3
CASSTMMNTEAFF	TRBV5-6	TRBJ1-1
CASSHQTAYGYTF	TRBV6-5	TRBJ1-2